This T cell receptor (beta chain) was profiled in a study of beta chain features in type 1 diabetes. At the level of the study: Across all samples, about 100,000,000 sorted cells were examined. Notes on the study in general: All four CD4+ subsets of Type 1 diabetes patients contained TCRB CDR3s that were moderately but significantly shorter.

On this clone: Its antigen is currently unknown.

CDR3 length: 13 residues. Germline V CDR1 and CDR2: MGHRA, YSYEKL. V shed 3 bases and J shed 4 bases, with 7 bases lying between them. Expressed TCRB transcripts got sequenced, as all isolated RNA was reverse transcribed. Measured with immunoSEQ multiplex PCR; TCRdb has only the in-frame clones, and not every one. This table has hundreds of thousands of clones, more than 13% appearing once. A single heparinised draw of roughly 0.11 L on average was taken per donor. The authors sorted CD4+ naive, central memory, regulatory and stem cell-like memory cells via CD45RO/CCR7/CD25/CD127/CD95/CD27. The J gene is TRBJ1-5, the V gene TRBV4-1; TRBD1 might be the D (6 bases). The receptor comes from a man aged 18-30 years with type 1 diabetes. Material for sequencing was naive CD4+ T cells from blood. This CDR3 reads CASSQDRNQPQHF. For the CDR3, the DNA is TGCGCCAGCAGCCAGGACAGAAATCAGCCCCAGCATTTT.